Presented here are 20 T cell receptor beta chains from one specimen sequenced in a study of blood T cell repertoires in COVID-19 (dated by TCRdb to about 2020). Libraries were constructed by the immunoSEQ multiplex PCR assay. What TCRdb holds here is the immuneACCESS table cut down to in-frame rearrangements. Part of the clones is not present; checked against another copy, under half of the missing clones reflect an unresolved V gene, and the others are unexplained. Here the sample has around 20,000 clones; approximately 88% occur a single time. Of the sample, about 2.9% is held by the ten largest clones. The sequenced material came from peripheral blood. These receptors were obtained from a man aged 40-49 years with acute or convalescent COVID-19.

This clone was picked up one time. The V and J genes are TRBV6-5 and TRBJ2-3, with 8 bases that match TRBD2. The V and J ends lost 0 bases and 6 bases, in that order; junction bases with no gene match: 5. The CDR3 runs to 15 residues. CDR1 and CDR2 from the germline V gene are MNHEY and SVGAGI. CDR3 loop: CASSYSRGGGDTQYF. The CDR3 coding sequence is TGTGCCAGCAGTTACTCGCGGGGCGGGGGGGATACGCAGTATTTT.

The CDR3, as DNA: TGTGCCAGCAGTTACGTCGGGAACTATGGCTACACCTTC. Its translation: CASSYVGNYGYTF. V usage is TRBV6-5 and J usage is TRBJ1-2, with D hard to call. CDR1 is MNHEY and CDR2 is SVGAGI in the germline V gene. This CDR3 comprises 13 residues. V lost 2 bases, J lost 2 bases, and 6 bases lay in between.

The J gene is TRBJ1-5, the V gene TRBV5-1, with TRBD1 matching 8 bases. Germline CDR1 and CDR2: SGHRS and YFSETQ. The V and J ends lost 4 bases and 4 bases, in that order; junction bases with no gene match: 7. CDR3 length equals 15 residues. CDR3 in amino acids: CASSNTGGVNQPQHF. The CDR3 DNA sequence: TGCGCCAGCAGCAACACAGGGGGTGTTAATCAGCCCCAGCATTTT.

The chain uses TRBV14 and TRBJ2-3; D is uncertain. Germline CDR1 is SGHDN and CDR2 is FVKESK. The CDR3 covers 15 residues. V lost 3 bases and J 5 bases, leaving 15 bases between the germline ends. The CDR3 protein is CASSQALGGVDTQYF. For the CDR3, the DNA is TGTGCCAGCAGCCAGGCCCTAGGCGGAGTAGATACGCAGTATTTT.

The chain uses TRBV29-1 and TRBJ2-7; 7 bases line up with TRBD1. Germline V gives CDR1 SQVTM, CDR2 ANQGSEA. J gave up 5 bases and V 6 bases, and 7 bases lay outside the gene matches. CDR3 length equals 12 residues. The CDR3 spells CSVLDRADEQYF. In nucleotides, the CDR3 is TGCAGCGTGCTCGACAGGGCGGACGAGCAGTACTTC.

This chain links TRBV20-1 with TRBJ1-2; the match to TRBD1 covers 8 bases. With 3 bases clipped from V and 8 bases from J, the junction kept 5 bases outside the gene matches. The CDR3 extends over 12 amino acids. Germline-derived CDR1 and CDR2 are DFQATT and SNEGSKA (reference sequence). The CDR3 loop reads CSASRQGAGYTF. CDR3 in DNA: TGCAGTGCTAGTAGGCAGGGGGCGGGCTACACCTTC.

V is TRBV11-3 and J is TRBJ2-1; 9 nucleotides match TRBD2. This CDR3 comprises 15 residues. The ends lost 4 bases at V and 7 bases at J; junction bases unmatched: 8. Germline V gives CDR1 SGHNT, CDR2 YENEEA. This CDR3 is CASSSASGAGNEQFF. The CDR3 bases are TGTGCCAGCAGCTCCGCTAGCGGGGCTGGGAATGAGCAGTTCTTC.

This chain connects TRBV30 to TRBJ1-1; 9 bases are shared with TRBD1. The germline V gene has CDR1 GTSNPN and CDR2 SVGIG (reference sequence). This CDR3 has 15 amino acids. After removal of 1 base from V and 5 bases from J, the junction contained 8 bases not matched to a gene. Here the CDR3 DNA reads TGTGCCTGGAGTGCCGGGACAGGGAGTTATACTGAAGCTTTCTTT. It encodes CAWSAGTGSYTEAFF.

The chain has TRBV5-6 and TRBJ1-3, with D unclear. The CDR3 spans 15 residues. Between the trimmed V and J ends, which lost 6 bases and 3 bases, there was a span of 16 bases. Germline CDR1 reads SGHDT; CDR2 reads YYEEEE. DNA for the CDR3: TGTGCCAGCAACCTGCAGATGCGGGGTGGAAACACCATATATTTT. Protein: CASNLQMRGGNTIYF.

This chain joins TRBV19 and TRBJ2-2; 9 bases are a match to TRBD1. CDR1 is LNHDA and CDR2 is SQIVND in the germline V gene (reference sequence). CDR3 length: 15 amino acids. The V gene end was trimmed by 5 bases and the J gene end by 7 bases; junction bases not matched to a gene: 8. CDR3 bases: TGTGCCAGTAGTCCCCGGGACAGGGTAAACGGGGAGCTGTTTTTT. This gives the protein CASSPRDRVNGELFF.

As DNA, the CDR3 is TGTGCCAGCTCACCACCGAGTAAGGGACTCCAAGAGACCCAGTACTTC. This translates into CASSPPSKGLQETQYF. The chain has TRBV18 and TRBJ2-5, with D tentatively TRBD2 (6 bases). This CDR3 contains 16 residues. V dropped 0 bases and J dropped 1 base, with 12 bases sitting between them. Per germline, CDR1 KGHSH and CDR2 LQKENI.

This clone was found a few times. V and J are TRBV29-1 and TRBJ1-1; no firm D call. The CDR3 contains 11 residues. V lost 7 bases to trimming and J lost 6 bases, with 12 bases between them. The germline CDR1 and CDR2 sequences are SQVTM and ANQGSEA. The CDR3 sequence is CSADQFPEAFF. The CDR3 bases are TGCAGCGCTGACCAGTTCCCTGAAGCTTTCTTT.

The J gene is TRBJ2-7, the V gene TRBV19; weak D call: TRBD1 (7 bases). The CDR3 totals 16 residues. CDR1 and CDR2 from the germline V gene are LNHDA and SQIVND (reference sequence). The ends were cut back, 5 bases at V and 0 bases at J, with 17 bases in the middle. CDR3 residues: CASSPAGQPSSYEQYF. The CDR3 DNA follows: TGTGCCAGTAGTCCCGCGGGACAGCCGTCCTCCTACGAGCAGTACTTC.

The genes are TRBV6-2 or TRBV6-3 and TRBJ2-1; a weak D match, TRBD2 (6 bases). Germline lookup yields CDR1 MNHEY and CDR2 SVGEGT. The CDR3 runs 14 residues. The V and J ends lost 0 bases and 6 bases respectively, with 9 bases between them. Here the CDR3 reads CASSYSPGANEQFF. The CDR3, as DNA: TGTGCCAGCAGTTACTCCCCGGGAGCCAATGAGCAGTTCTTC.

V usage is TRBV6-1 and J usage is TRBJ1-1, with TRBD1 matching 7 bases. Germline loops: CDR1 MNHNS, CDR2 SASEGT. The length of the CDR3 is 13 residues. The V gene end was trimmed by 3 bases and the J gene end by 4 bases; junction bases not matched to a gene: 2. CDR3 coding DNA: TGTGCCAGCAGTGATAACAGGGGCACTGAAGCTTTCTTT. Amino acids: CASSDNRGTEAFF.

The V gene is TRBV30, the J gene TRBJ2-2, with D maybe TRBD2 (6 bases). The length of the CDR3 is 16 residues. Germline V gene lookup returns CDR1 GTSNPN and CDR2 SVGIG (reference sequence). V was shortened by 3 bases and J by 2 bases, with 16 bases between the two germline ends. In DNA form, the CDR3 reads TGTGCCTGGAGGCGACCCCAGACTAGAAACACCGGGGAGCTGTTTTTT. The encoded protein is CAWRRPQTRNTGELFF.

The V gene is TRBV11-2, the J gene TRBJ2-1, with TRBD1 matching over 12 bases. Germline loops: CDR1 SGHAT, CDR2 FQNNGV. CDR3 length: 14 amino acids. The junction had 8 bases not matched to a gene; V was cut back by 5 bases and J by 12 bases. Here the CDR3 reads CASSGMGQGAGQFF. As DNA, the CDR3 is TGTGCCAGCAGCGGCATGGGACAGGGGGCCGGGCAGTTCTTC.

CDR3 region: CASSWGTSGMANIQYF. The DNA for the CDR3 is TGTGCCAGCAGCTGGGGGACTAGCGGGATGGCAAACATTCAGTACTTC. The chain couples TRBV11-2 to TRBJ2-4; 13 nucleotides align to TRBD2. Germline V gene lookup returns CDR1 SGHAT and CDR2 FQNNGV. Unmatched junction bases numbered 6, after V lost 4 bases and J lost 6 bases. The CDR3 is 16 amino acids.

The CDR3 nucleotides read TGCGCCAGCAGCTTGGACAGGGGAAATGAAAAACTGTTTTTT. It yields the protein CASSLDRGNEKLFF. The chain recombines TRBV5-1 with TRBJ1-4, with TRBD1 identical over 7 bases. This CDR3 is built from 14 residues. With 0 bases clipped from V and 5 bases from J, the junction kept 1 base outside the gene matches. Germline V gives CDR1 SGHRS, CDR2 YFSETQ. Using reference TRBV5-1 and TRBJ1-4 for the parts outside the CDR3, the full variable domain is KAGVTQTPRYLIKTRGQQVTLSCSPISGHRSVSWYQQTPGQGLQFLFEYFSETQRNKGNFPGRFSGRQFSNSRSEMNVSTLELGDSALYLCASSLDRGNEKLFFGSGTQLSVL.

V and J are TRBV6-6 and TRBJ1-1; D gene ambiguous. Deletions cut 2 bases from V and 1 base from J, with 8 bases between. The V gene's germline CDR1 is MNHNY and CDR2 SVGAGI (reference sequence). This CDR3 has 14 residues. CDR3 DNA: TGTGCCAGCAGTTACGCGGAATCGAACACTGAAGCTTTCTTT. Protein sequence: CASSYAESNTEAFF.